This TCR beta chain derives from a study of T cell repertoires in cytomegalovirus infection. Overall study context: In public TCR beta signatures, there were indications of both CMV infection and matching HLA type. Study-wide results and limits: Identification of carriers of CMV plus the relevant HLA was achieved through cumulative public TCR beta family frequency. HLA-C-restricted CMV-specific TCR beta clonotypes were dominant in the ex vivo response.

Deletions cut 6 bases from V and 2 bases from J, with 7 bases between. The CDR3 length is 12 residues. TCRdb processed the reads anew with MiXCR; each CDR3 protein has one entry. The sample lists just under 550,000 distinct CDR3 sequences; about 26% were seen once. Worth noting for this clonotype: Antigen: not known. Being one base from a much bigger clone, this may be a read error.

Material for sequencing was PBMCs. This chain joins TRBV12-3 or TRBV12-4 and TRBJ1-1, with no clear D. This receptor was obtained from a human donor in good health (CMV status not recorded). Some clones in this sample may be carry-over from other donors' samples. CDR3 DNA sequence: TGTGCCAGCAGCTTCTATAACACTGAAGCTTTCTTT. Translated: CASSFYNTEAFF.